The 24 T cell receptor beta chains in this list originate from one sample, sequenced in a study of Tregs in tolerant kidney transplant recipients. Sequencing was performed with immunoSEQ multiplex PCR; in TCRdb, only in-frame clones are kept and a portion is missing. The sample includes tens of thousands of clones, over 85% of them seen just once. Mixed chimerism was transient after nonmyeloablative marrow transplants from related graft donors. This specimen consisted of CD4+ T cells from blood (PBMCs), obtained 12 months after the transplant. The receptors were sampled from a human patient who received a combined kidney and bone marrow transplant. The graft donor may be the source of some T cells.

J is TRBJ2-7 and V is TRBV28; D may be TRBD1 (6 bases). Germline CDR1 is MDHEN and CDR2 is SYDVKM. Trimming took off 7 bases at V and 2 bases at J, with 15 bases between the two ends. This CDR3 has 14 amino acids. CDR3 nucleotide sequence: TGTGCCAGCATACCCCCGACAGGCGCCTACGAGCAGTACTTC. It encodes CASIPPTGAYEQYF.

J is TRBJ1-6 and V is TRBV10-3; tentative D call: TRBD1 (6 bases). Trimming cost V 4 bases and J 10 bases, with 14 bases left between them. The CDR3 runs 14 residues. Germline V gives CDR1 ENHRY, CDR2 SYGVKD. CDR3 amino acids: CAISGFLQGSPLHF. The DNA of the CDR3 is TGTGCCATCAGTGGGTTTCTCCAGGGGTCACCCCTCCACTTT.

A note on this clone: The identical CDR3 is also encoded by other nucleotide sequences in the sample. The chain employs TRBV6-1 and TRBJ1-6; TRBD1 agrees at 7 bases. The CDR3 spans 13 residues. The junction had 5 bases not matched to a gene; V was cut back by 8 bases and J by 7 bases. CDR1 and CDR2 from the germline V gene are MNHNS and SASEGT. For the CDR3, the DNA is TGTGCCAGCGGGACAGAGCGGAATTCACCCCTCCACTTT. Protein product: CASGTERNSPLHF.

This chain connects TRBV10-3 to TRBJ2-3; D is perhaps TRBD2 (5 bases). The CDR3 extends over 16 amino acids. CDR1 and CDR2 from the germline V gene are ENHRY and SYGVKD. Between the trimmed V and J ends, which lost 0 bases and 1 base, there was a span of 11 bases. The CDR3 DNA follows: TGTGCCATCAGTGAGTCCGGGGTAACCGGCACAGATACGCAGTATTTT. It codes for CAISESGVTGTDTQYF.

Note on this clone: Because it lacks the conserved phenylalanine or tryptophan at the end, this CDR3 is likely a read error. The CDR3 loop reads CAINRRTGGSYGYTL. The CDR3 DNA reads as TGTGCCATCAATCGGAGGACAGGGGGAAGCTATGGCTACACCCTC. This chain connects TRBV10-3 to TRBJ1-2, with 10 bases matching TRBD1. The CDR3 length is 15 residues. CDR1 and CDR2 from the germline V gene are ENHRY and SYGVKD. V dropped 7 bases and J dropped 4; count of bases not matched to a gene: 9.

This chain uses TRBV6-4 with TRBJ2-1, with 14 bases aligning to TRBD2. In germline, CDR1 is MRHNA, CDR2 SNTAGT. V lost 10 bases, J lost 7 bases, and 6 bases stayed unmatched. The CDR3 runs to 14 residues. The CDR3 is CANPGTSGRNEQFF. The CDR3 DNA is TGTGCCAACCCCGGGACTAGCGGGAGAAATGAGCAGTTCTTC.

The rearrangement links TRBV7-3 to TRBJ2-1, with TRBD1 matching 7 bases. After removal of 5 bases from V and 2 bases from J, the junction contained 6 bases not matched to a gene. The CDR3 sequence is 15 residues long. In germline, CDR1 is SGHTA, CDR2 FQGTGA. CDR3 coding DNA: TGTGCCAGCAGCCCCCAGGGGGATACCTACAATGAGCAGTTCTTC. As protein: CASSPQGDTYNEQFF. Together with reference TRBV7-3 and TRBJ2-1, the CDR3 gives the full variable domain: GAGVSQTPSNKVTEKGKYVELRCDPISGHTALYWYRQSLGQGPEFLIYFQGTGAADDSGLPNDRFFAVRPEGSVSTLKIQRTERGDSAVYLCASSPQGDTYNEQFFGPGTRLTVL.

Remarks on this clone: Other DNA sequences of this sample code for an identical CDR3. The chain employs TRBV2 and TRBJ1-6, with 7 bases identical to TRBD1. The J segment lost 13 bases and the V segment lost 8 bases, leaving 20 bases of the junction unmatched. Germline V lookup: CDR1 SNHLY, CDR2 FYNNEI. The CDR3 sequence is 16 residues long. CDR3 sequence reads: CASSREGDSPLSPLHF. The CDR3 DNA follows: TGTGCCAGCTCCCGGGAGGGGGACAGTCCTTTATCCCCCCTCCACTTT.

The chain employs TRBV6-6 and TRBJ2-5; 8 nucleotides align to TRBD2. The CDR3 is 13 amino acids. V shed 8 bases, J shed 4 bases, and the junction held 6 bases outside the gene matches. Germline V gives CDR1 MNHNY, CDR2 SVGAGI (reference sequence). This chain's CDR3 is CASAGGPPETQYF. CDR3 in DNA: TGTGCCAGCGCGGGGGGCCCCCCAGAGACCCAGTACTTC.

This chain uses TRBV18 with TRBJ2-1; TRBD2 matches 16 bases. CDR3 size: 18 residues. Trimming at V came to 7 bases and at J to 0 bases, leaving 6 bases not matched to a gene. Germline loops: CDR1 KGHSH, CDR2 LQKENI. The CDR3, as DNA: TGTGCCAGCTACCCGGGACTAGCGGGAGGGAGCTCCTACAATGAGCAGTTCTTC. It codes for CASYPGLAGGSSYNEQFF.

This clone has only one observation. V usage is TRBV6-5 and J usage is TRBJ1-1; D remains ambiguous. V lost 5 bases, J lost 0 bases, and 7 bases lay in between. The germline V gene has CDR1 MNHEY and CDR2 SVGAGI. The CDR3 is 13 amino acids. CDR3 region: CASSNRMNTEAFF. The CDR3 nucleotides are TGTGCCAGCAGTAACAGAATGAACACTGAAGCTTTCTTT.

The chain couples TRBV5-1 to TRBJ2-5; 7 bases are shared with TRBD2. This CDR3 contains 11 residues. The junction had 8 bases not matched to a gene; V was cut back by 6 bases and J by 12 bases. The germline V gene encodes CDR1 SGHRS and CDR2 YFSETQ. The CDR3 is CASKAGFEEYF. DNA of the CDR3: TGCGCCAGCAAAGCGGGGTTTGAGGAGTACTTC.

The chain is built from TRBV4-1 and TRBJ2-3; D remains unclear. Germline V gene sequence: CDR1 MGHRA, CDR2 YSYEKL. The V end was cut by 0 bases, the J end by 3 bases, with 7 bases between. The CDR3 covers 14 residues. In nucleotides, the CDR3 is TGCGCCAGCAGCCAAGATGGAGCGACAGATACGCAGTATTTT. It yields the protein CASSQDGATDTQYF.

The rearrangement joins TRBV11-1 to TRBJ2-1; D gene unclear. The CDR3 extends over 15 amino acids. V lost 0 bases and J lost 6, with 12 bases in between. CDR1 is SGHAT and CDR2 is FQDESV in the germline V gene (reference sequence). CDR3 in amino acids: CASSLAPANGNEQFF. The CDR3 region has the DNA TGTGCCAGCAGCTTAGCGCCCGCTAACGGCAATGAGCAGTTCTTC.

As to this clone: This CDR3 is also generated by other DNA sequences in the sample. Here the CDR3 DNA reads TGTGCCAGCTCACCACTGGACACCTACAATGAGCAGTTCTTC. Translated: CASSPLDTYNEQFF. V is TRBV18 and J is TRBJ2-1; weak D call: TRBD1 (5 bases). V was pared by 1 base and J by 2 bases, with 6 bases between. CDR1 and CDR2 from the germline V gene are KGHSH and LQKENI. The CDR3 has 14 residues.

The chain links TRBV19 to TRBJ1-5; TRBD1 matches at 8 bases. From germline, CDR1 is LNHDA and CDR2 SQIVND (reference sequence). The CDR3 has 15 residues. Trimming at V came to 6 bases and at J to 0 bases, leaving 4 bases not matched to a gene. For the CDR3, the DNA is TGTGCCAGTAGCCAAGACAGGGGTAGCAATCAGCCCCAGCATTTT. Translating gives CASSQDRGSNQPQHF.

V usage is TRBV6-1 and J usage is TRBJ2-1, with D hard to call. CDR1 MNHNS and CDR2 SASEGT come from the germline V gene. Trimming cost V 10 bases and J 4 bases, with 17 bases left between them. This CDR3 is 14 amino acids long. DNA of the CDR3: TGTGCCACCGCTCTGCACTCTCTTTACAATGAGCAGTTCTTC. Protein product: CATALHSLYNEQFF.

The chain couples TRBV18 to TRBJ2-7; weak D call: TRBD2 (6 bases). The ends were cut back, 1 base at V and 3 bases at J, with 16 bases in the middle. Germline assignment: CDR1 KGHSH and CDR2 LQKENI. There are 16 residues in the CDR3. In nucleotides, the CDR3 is TGTGCCAGCTCACCACTCTCCGGGAGAACCCTCTACGAGCAGTACTTC. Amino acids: CASSPLSGRTLYEQYF.

CDR3 DNA sequence: TGTGCCAGCAGCTTGGGGCTAGCGGGCGAAGAGACCCAGTACTTC. The encoded protein is CASSLGLAGEETQYF. The rearrangement joins TRBV5-6 to TRBJ2-5, with 8 bases identical to TRBD2. The CDR3 has 15 amino acids. CDR1 and CDR2 from the germline V gene are SGHDT and YYEEEE. V dropped 0 bases and J dropped 3; count of bases not matched to a gene: 4.

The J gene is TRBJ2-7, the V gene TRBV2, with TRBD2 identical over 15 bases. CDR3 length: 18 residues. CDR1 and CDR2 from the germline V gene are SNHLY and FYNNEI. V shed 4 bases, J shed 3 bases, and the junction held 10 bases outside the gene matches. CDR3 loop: CASSGRGLAGGAFYEQYF. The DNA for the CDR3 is TGTGCCAGCAGTGGGAGGGGACTAGCGGGAGGTGCCTTCTACGAGCAGTACTTC.

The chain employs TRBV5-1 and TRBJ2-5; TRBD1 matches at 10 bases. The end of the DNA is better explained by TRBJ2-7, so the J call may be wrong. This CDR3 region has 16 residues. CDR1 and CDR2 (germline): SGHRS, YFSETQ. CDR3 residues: CASSLERQGAIYEQYF. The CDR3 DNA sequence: TGCGCCAGCAGCCTGGAACGACAGGGGGCGATTTACGAGCAGTACTTC.

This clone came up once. The CDR3 is CASSRDRLRTKNIQYF. In DNA, the CDR3 is TGTGCCAGCAGCAGGGACAGGCTGAGGACCAAAAACATTCAGTACTTC. V usage is TRBV7-8 and J usage is TRBJ2-4, with 8 bases identical to TRBD1. Trimming cost V 5 bases and J 2 bases; bases outside gene matches: 8. The CDR3 is 16 amino acids. Germline V gives CDR1 SGHVS, CDR2 FQNEAQ. Full variable domain (rest looked up from reference TRBV7-8 and TRBJ2-4): GAGVSQSPRYKVAKRGQDVALRCDPISGHVSLFWYQQALGQGPEFLTYFQNEAQLDKSGLPSDRFFAERPEGSVSTLKIQRTQQEDSAVYLCASSRDRLRTKNIQYFGAGTRLSVL.

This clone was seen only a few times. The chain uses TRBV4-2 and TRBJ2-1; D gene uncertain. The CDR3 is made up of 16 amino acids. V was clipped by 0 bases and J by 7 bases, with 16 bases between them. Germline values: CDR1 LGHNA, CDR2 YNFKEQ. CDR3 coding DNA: TGTGCCAGCAGCCAAGATTCGAGGCCACCTGGGAATGAGCAGTTCTTC. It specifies CASSQDSRPPGNEQFF.

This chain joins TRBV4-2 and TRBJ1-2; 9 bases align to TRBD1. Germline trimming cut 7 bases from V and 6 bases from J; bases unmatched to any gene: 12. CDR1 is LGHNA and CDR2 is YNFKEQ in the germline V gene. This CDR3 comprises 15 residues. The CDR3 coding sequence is TGTGCCAGCACCCCTACACGAGGACAGGGGAATGGCTACACCTTC. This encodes CASTPTRGQGNGYTF.